Below, 4 T cell receptor beta chains from the same sample are listed, as sequenced in a study of blood T cell repertoires in COVID-19. Sequencing was performed with immunoSEQ multiplex PCR; in TCRdb, only in-frame clones are kept and a portion is missing. The top ten hold approximately 10% of the sample, which has 200,000 to 250,000 clones, around 86% seen once. The sequenced sample was peripheral blood. Source of these receptors: a woman aged 45-60 years with COVID-19, enrolled during active disease.

The count of this clone is one. The chain recombines TRBV23-1 with TRBJ2-7; no definite D call. TRBV23-1 belongs to the ORF category, with a function that is uncertain. V lost 6 bases to trimming and J lost 5 bases, with 20 bases between them. The CDR3 covers 15 residues. For the CDR3, the DNA is TGCGCCAGCAGGCCTCCCGCCGACGGGTTCCACGAGCAGTACGTC. It is translated as CASRPPADGFHEQYV.

The chain joins TRBV7-8 to TRBJ2-1, with D maybe TRBD2 (5 bases). Trimming stripped 0 bases from V and 6 bases from J, with 18 bases between. Germline lookup yields CDR1 SGHVS and CDR2 FQNEAQ. This CDR3 region has 17 residues. The DNA of the CDR3 is TGTGCCAGCAGCTTAGCGCAGGCCAGCCTAGAGGGCAATGAGCAGTTCTTC. Amino acid sequence: CASSLAQASLEGNEQFF.

The CDR3 region has the DNA TGTGCCAGCAGCTTAGGATCAGTTTTCAATCAGCCCCAGCATTTT. Translating it yields CASSLGSVFNQPQHF. The chain links TRBV7-2 to TRBJ1-5; D uncertain. The V and J ends lost 1 base and 3 bases respectively, with 10 bases between them. The CDR3 is 15 amino acids. Germline assignment: CDR1 SGHTA and CDR2 FQGNSA.

Only a few counts were recorded for this clone. V is TRBV11-3 and J is TRBJ1-6, with TRBD1 identical over 8 bases. Germline assignment: CDR1 SGHNT and CDR2 YENEEA. The CDR3 has 15 residues. With V trimmed by 2 bases and J by 7 bases, 4 bases remained unmatched. CDR3 in amino acids: CASSLLRTGNSPLHF. Written as DNA, the CDR3 is TGTGCCAGCAGCTTACTCCGGACAGGGAATTCACCCCTCCACTTT.